Listed below are T cell receptor beta chains from one sample, sequenced in a study of T cell therapy after organ transplantation. No antigen has been assigned to these receptors. The data were produced by immunoSEQ multiplex PCR, yet TCRdb's version contains in-frame clones alone and is incomplete. The sample carries 15,000 to 20,000 clones, around 85% recorded once. The sequencing here drew on CD8+ T cells from blood, taken after autologous CMV-specific T cell therapy. These receptors were taken from a human patient who had received a solid organ transplant and had CMV disease. Some T cells could come from the graft donor. The CDR3 runs from the conserved cysteine through the conserved F or W. Each record gives: clone size, CDR3 length, D gene, V gene, J gene, CDR3 protein, CDR3 DNA. The D gene is left open where the match is weak. Clone size is stated in some rows and not others, as once, few, many or a class when expanded.

.	17	.	TRBV13	TRBJ2-1	CASSLGPEGEGYNEQFF	TGTGCCAGCAGCTTAGGCCCGGAGGGGGAGGGATACAATGAGCAGTTCTTC
.	17	TRBD1	TRBV7-9	TRBJ1-4	CASSSGTGGQPNEKLFF	TGTGCCAGCAGCTCCGGGACAGGGGGGCAACCTAATGAAAAACTGTTTTTT
.	13	TRBD2	TRBV6-4	TRBJ2-1	CASSEREYNEQFF	TGTGCCAGCAGTGAGCGGGAGTACAATGAGCAGTTCTTC
.	14	.	TRBV6-5	TRBJ2-3	CASSTVQDADTQYF	TGTGCCAGCAGTACGGTGCAGGACGCAGATACGCAGTATTTT
.	15	.	TRBV15	TRBJ1-1	CATSSQTEPNTEAFF	TGTGCCACCAGCTCCCAGACAGAGCCGAACACTGAAGCTTTCTTT
.	12	.	TRBV7-9	TRBJ1-1	CASSLMHTEAFF	TGTGCCAGCAGCTTAATGCACACTGAAGCTTTCTTT
.	16	.	TRBV25-1	TRBJ2-3	CASSEYRGTSTDTQYF	TGTGCCAGCAGTGAATACAGGGGGACTAGCACAGATACGCAGTATTTT
.	13	.	TRBV6-5	TRBJ1-5	CASSPGLVQPQHF	TGTGCCAGCAGCCCGGGACTCGTACAGCCCCAGCATTTT
.	12	.	TRBV29-1	TRBJ2-7	CSVEVQSYEQYF	TGCAGCGTTGAAGTGCAATCCTACGAGCAGTACTTC
.	15	TRBD1	TRBV15	TRBJ2-7	CATRRSTGAIHEQYF	TGTGCCACCAGGAGGTCGACAGGGGCTATCCACGAGCAGTACTTC
.	14	.	TRBV6-1	TRBJ1-2	CASRGSSSTGGYTF	TGTGCCAGCAGGGGGTCAAGCAGTACAGGCGGCTACACCTTC
.	13	.	TRBV2	TRBJ2-7	CASRGPPSYEQYF	TGTGCCAGCCGGGGGCCCCCCTCCTACGAGCAGTACTTC
.	13	.	TRBV6-1	TRBJ1-4	CASSGPMGEKLFF	TGTGCCAGCAGTGGCCCGATGGGAGAAAAACTGTTTTTT
.	15	.	TRBV5-1	TRBJ2-5	CASSAGTQLGETQYF	TGCGCCAGCAGCGCAGGTACACAGCTTGGGGAGACCCAGTACTTC
.	16	TRBD2	TRBV19	TRBJ2-7	CASSHGTSGRLGEQYF	TGTGCCAGTAGCCACGGGACTAGCGGGAGGTTGGGTGAGCAGTACTTC
.	15	.	TRBV4-3	TRBJ2-7	CASSQDFRGKYEQYF	TGCGCCAGCAGCCAAGATTTTAGGGGAAAATACGAGCAGTACTTC
.	12	.	TRBV19	TRBJ2-5	CASSGGWETQYF	TGTGCCAGTAGTGGGGGGTGGGAGACCCAGTACTTC
.	16	.	TRBV5-6	TRBJ1-5	CASSLLTDGIYQPQHF	TGTGCCAGCAGCTTGTTGACGGACGGAATATATCAGCCCCAGCATTTT
.	16	.	TRBV7-6	TRBJ2-7	CASSLGSGFSTYEQYF	TGTGCCAGCAGCTTAGGGTCAGGCTTTAGTACCTACGAGCAGTACTTC
few	15	TRBD1	TRBV2	TRBJ1-3	CAIIGPTGAGNTIYF	TGTGCCATCATTGGGCCGACAGGGGCTGGAAACACCATATATTTT
once	15	TRBD1	TRBV7-3	TRBJ1-4	CASSSTGGANEKLFF	TGTGCCAGCAGCTCGACAGGGGGGGCTAATGAAAAACTGTTTTTT
.	16	.	TRBV11-1	TRBJ1-1	CANSFYLAPGNTEAFF	TGTGCCAACAGCTTTTACTTGGCCCCTGGGAACACTGAAGCTTTCTTT
.	15	.	TRBV4-3	TRBJ1-6	CASSQDHNTGSPLHF	TGCGCCAGCAGCCAAGACCACAACACGGGATCACCCCTCCACTTT
.	15	.	TRBV19	TRBJ2-5	CASRPGLNRGETQYF	TGTGCCAGTAGGCCCGGACTCAACCGGGGCGAGACCCAGTACTTC
.	16	TRBD2	TRBV6-5	TRBJ2-7	CASSYSTGLAIYEQYF	TGTGCCAGCAGTTACTCCACCGGACTAGCCATCTACGAGCAGTACTTC
few	15	.	TRBV6-4	TRBJ2-1	CASSDRGGSYNEQFF	TGTGCCAGCAGTGACCGGGGCGGCTCCTACAATGAGCAGTTCTTC
.	15	.	TRBV27	TRBJ1-1	CASSLSRTLNTEAFF	TGTGCCAGCAGTTTATCGAGGACATTAAACACTGAAGCTTTCTTT
.	13	.	TRBV2	TRBJ1-2	CASSEGSNYGYTF	TGTGCCAGCAGTGAAGGTTCGAACTATGGCTACACCTTC